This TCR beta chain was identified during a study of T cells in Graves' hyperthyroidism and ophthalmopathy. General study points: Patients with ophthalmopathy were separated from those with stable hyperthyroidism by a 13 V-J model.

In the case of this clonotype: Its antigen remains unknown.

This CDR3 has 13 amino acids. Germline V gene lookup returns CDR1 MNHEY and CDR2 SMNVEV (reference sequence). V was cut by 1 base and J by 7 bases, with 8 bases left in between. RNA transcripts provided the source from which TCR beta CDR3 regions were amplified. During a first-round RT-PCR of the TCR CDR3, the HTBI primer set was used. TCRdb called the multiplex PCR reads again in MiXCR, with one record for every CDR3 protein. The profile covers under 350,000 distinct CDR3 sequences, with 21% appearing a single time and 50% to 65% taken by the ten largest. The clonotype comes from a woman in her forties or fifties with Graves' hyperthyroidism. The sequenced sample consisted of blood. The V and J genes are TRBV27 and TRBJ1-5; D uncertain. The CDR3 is CASSLWVSQPQHF. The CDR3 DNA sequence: TGTGCCAGCAGTTTATGGGTTAGCCAGCCCCAGCATTTT.